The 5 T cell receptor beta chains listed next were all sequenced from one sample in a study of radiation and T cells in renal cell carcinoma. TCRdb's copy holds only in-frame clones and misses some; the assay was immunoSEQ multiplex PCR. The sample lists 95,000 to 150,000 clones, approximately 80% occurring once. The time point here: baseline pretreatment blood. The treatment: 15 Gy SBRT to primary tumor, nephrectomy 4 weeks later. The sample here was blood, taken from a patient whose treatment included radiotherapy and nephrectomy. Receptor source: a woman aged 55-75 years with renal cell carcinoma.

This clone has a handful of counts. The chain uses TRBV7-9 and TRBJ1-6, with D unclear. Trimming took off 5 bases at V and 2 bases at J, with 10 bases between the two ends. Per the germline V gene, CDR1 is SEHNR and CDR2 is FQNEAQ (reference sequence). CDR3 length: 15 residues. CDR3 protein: CASSPQGPYNSPLHF. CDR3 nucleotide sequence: TGTGCCAGCAGCCCCCAAGGGCCCTATAATTCACCCCTCCACTTT.

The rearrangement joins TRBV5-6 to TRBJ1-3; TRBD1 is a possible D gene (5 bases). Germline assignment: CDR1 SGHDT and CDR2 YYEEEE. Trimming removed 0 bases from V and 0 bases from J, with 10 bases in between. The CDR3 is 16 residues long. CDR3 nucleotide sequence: TGTGCCAGCAGCTTGGGGGGGATATACTCTGGAAACACCATATATTTT. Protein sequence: CASSLGGIYSGNTIYF.

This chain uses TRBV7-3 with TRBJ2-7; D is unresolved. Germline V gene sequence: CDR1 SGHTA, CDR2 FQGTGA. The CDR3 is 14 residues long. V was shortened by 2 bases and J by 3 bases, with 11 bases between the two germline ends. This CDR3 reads CASSLVDGFYEQYF. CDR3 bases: TGTGCCAGCAGCTTAGTGGATGGGTTCTACGAGCAGTACTTC.

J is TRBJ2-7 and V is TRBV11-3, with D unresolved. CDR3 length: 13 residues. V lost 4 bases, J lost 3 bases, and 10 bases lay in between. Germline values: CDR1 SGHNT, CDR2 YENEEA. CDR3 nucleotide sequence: TGTGCCAGCAGCTCCGGGTTAAACTACGAGCAGTACTTC. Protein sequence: CASSSGLNYEQYF.

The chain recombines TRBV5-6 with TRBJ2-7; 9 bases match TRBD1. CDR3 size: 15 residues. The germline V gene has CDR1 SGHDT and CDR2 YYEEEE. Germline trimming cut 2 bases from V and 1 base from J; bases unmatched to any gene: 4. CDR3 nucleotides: TGTGCCAGCAGCTTAGGACAGGGGAATTCCTACGAGCAGTACTTC. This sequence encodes CASSLGQGNSYEQYF.